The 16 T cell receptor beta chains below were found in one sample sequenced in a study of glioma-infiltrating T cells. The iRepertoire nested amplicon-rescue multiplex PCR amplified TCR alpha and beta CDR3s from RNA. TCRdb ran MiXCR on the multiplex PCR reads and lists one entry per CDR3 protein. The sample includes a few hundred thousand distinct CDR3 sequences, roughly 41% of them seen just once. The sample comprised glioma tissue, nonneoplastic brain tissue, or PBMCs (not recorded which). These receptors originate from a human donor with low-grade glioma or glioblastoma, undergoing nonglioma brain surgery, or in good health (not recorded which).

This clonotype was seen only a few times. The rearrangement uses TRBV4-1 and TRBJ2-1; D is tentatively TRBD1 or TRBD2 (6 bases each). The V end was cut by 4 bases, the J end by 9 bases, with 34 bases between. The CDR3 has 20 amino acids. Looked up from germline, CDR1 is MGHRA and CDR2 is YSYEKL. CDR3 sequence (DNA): TGCGCCAGCAGCCCGGACTCCTTAGGGGGAGGAGTCGTGTGGATCGTTGAGCAGTTCTTC. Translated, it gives CASSPDSLGGGVVWIVEQFF.

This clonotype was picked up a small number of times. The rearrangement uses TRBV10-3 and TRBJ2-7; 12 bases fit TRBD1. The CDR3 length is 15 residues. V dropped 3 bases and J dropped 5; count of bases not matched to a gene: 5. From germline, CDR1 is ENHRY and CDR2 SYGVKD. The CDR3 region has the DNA TGTGCCATCAGTGATCCGGGACAGGGGGCGGACGAGCAGTACTTC. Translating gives CAISDPGQGADEQYF.

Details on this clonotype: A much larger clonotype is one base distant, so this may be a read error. The DNA of the CDR3 is TGTGCCAGCAGTTTCCGACAGGCCAATTTATTCAACCATGGCTACACCTTC. It codes for CASSFRQANLFNHGYTF. The rearrangement links TRBV27 to TRBJ2-7, with TRBD1 as a possible D gene (6 bases). The DNA end is more similar to TRBJ1-2, so the J call may be wrong. Germline V gene data show CDR1 as MNHEY and CDR2 as SMNVEV (reference sequence). The CDR3 is 17 amino acids.

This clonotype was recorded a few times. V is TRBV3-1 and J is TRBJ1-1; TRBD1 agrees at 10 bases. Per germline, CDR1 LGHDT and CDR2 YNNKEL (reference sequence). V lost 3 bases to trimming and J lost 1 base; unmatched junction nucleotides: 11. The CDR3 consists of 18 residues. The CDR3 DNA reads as TGTGCCAGCAGCCACCTACCCGCCAGGACAGGGGGGAACACTGAAGCTTTCTTT. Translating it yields CASSHLPARTGGNTEAFF.

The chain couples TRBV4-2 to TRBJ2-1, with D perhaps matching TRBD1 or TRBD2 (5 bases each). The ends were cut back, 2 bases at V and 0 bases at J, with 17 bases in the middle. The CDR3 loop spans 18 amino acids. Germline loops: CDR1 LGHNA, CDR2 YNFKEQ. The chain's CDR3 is CASSQRSGTLSSYNEQFF. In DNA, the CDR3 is TGTGCCAGCAGCCAACGGTCCGGGACCCTAAGCTCCTACAATGAGCAGTTCTTC.

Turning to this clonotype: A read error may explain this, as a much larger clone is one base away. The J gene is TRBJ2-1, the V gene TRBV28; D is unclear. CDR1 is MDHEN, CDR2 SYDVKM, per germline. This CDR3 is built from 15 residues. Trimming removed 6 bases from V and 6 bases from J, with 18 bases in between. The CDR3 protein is CASSPTNRPGNEQFF. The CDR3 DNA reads TGTGCCAGCAGCCCCACCAACCGGCCTGGCAATGAGCAGTTCTTC.

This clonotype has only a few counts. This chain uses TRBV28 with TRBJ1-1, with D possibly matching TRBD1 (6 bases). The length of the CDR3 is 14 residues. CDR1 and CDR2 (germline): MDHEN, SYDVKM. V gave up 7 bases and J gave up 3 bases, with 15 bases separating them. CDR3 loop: CASNNREWDTEAFF. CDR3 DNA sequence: TGTGCCAGCAACAACAGGGAGTGGGACACTGAAGCTTTCTTT.

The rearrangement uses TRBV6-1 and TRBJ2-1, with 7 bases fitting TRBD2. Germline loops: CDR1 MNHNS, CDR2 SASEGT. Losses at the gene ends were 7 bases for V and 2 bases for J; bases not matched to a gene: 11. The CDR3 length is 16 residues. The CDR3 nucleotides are TGTGCCAGCACCCCGTTTAGCGGGCGCACCTACAATGAGCAGTTCTTC. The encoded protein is CASTPFSGRTYNEQFF.

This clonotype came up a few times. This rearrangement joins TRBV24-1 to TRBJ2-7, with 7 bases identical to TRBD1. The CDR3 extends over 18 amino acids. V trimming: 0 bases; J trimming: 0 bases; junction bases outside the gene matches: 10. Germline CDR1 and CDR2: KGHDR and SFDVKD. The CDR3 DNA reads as TGTGCCACCAGTGATTTGGACAGGGTCCAACTAATCTCCTACGAGCAGTACTTC. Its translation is CATSDLDRVQLISYEQYF.

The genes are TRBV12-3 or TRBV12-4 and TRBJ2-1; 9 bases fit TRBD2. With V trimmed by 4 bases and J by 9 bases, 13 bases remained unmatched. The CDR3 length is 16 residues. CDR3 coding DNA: TGTGCCAGCAGTTCGTATAGCGGGAGAAGGAGTGGTGAGCAGTTCTTC. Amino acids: CASSSYSGRRSGEQFF.

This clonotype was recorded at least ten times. CDR3 protein: CASSYSWWGENNEQFF. The CDR3 DNA sequence: TGTGCCAGCAGTTACTCGTGGTGGGGGGAAAACAATGAGCAGTTCTTC. The V gene is TRBV6-5, the J gene TRBJ2-1; D might be TRBD2 (6 bases). The CDR3 totals 16 residues. Per the germline V gene, CDR1 is MNHEY and CDR2 is SVGAGI. V was clipped by 0 bases and J by 5 bases, with 14 bases between them.

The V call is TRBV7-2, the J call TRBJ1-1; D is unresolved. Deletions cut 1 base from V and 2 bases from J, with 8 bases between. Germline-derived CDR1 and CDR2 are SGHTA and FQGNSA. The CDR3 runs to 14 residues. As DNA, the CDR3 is TGTACCAGCAGCTTAGATGGGATCAACACTGAAGCTTTCTTT. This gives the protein CTSSLDGINTEAFF.

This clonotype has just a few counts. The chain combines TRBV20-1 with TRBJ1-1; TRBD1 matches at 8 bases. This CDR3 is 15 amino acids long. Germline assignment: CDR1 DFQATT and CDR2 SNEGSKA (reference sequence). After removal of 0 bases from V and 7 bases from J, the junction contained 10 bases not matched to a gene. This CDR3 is CSARDRQGALGEAFF. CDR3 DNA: TGCAGTGCTAGAGACCGGCAGGGGGCATTGGGTGAAGCTTTCTTT.

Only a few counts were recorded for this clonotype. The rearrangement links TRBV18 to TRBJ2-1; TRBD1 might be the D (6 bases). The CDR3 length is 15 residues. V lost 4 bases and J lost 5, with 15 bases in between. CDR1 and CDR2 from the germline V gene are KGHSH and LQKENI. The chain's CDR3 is CASSLMTGPDNEQFF. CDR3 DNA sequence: TGTGCCAGCTCACTAATGACAGGACCCGACAATGAGCAGTTCTTC.

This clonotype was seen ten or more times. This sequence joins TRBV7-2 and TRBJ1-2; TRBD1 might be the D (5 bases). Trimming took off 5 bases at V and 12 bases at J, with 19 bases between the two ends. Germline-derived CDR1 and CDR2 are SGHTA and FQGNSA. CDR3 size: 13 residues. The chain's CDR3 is CASSTGTSGFNTF. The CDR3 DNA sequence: TGTGCCAGCAGCACCGGGACGTCAGGGTTTAACACCTTC.

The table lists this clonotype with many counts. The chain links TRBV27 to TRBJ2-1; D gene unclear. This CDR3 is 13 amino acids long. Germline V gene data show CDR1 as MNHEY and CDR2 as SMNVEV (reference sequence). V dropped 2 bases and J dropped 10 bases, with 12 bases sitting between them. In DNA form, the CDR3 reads TGTGCCAGCAGTTTAGACCGGGCCGCAGAGCAGTTCTTC. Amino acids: CASSLDRAAEQFF.